The T cell receptor (beta chain) under discussion was sequenced for a study of cytomegalovirus exposure and HLA in healthy donors. Amplification used 60 Vbeta primers and 13 Jbeta primers. The assay was immunoSEQ multiplex PCR, and TCRdb's table has in-frame clones only and misses some. Seen here are about 160,000 clones, around 63% observed once, and the top ten hold around 4.3%. The sequence was collected from a woman younger than 30 in good health and CMV-seropositive. The material sequenced was PBMCs.

This CDR3 is CASSRGGGLHEQYF. The CDR3 nucleotides read TGTGCCAGTAGTAGGGGCGGGGGGTTGCACGAGCAGTACTTC. This sequence joins TRBV19 and TRBJ2-7; 8 bases fit TRBD2. J gave up 5 bases and V 4 bases, and 7 bases lay outside the gene matches. This CDR3 is 14 amino acids long. Germline V gives CDR1 LNHDA, CDR2 SQIVND (reference sequence).